A selection of T cell receptor beta chains follows, all from one sample in a study of blood T cell repertoires in COVID-19. Produced via immunoSEQ multiplex PCR; TCRdb's table is partial and in-frame only. The data contain tens of thousands of clones, over 65% of them singletons. Sequencing input: peripheral blood. The source of these receptors is a human donor in a cohort sampled during active COVID-19. Both conserved end residues are part of each CDR3. A D gene is named only where the DNA matches it firmly. The size entry is marked missing in some rows and otherwise reads once, few, many or a size class.

CDR3 protein: CASSSAYRVDYEQYF; CDR3 DNA: TGTGCCAGCAGCTCGGCTTACAGGGTTGACTACGAGCAGTACTTC; clone size: NA; J gene: TRBJ2-7; D gene: NA; V gene: TRBV13
CDR3 protein: CASSYSSQGIGAFF; CDR3 DNA: TGTGCCAGCAGTTACTCGAGTCAGGGAATCGGGGCTTTCTTT; clone size: NA; J gene: TRBJ1-1; D gene: NA; V gene: TRBV6-5
CDR3 protein: CASSQSDGYTF; CDR3 DNA: TGCGCCAGCAGTCAATCCGATGGCTACACCTTC; clone size: NA; J gene: TRBJ1-2; D gene: NA; V gene: TRBV23-1
CDR3 protein: CASSLDLAGRGNEQFF; CDR3 DNA: TGTGCCAGCAGCTTGGATCTAGCGGGGAGGGGAAATGAGCAGTTCTTC; clone size: NA; J gene: TRBJ2-1; D gene: TRBD2; V gene: TRBV5-4
CDR3 protein: CASSVYGTGEETQYF; CDR3 DNA: TGTGCCAGCAGCGTATATGGGACAGGGGAAGAGACCCAGTACTTC; clone size: NA; J gene: TRBJ2-5; D gene: TRBD1; V gene: TRBV9
CDR3 protein: CASAQGGSVPLHF; CDR3 DNA: TGTGCCAGTGCCCAAGGAGGGTCGGTACCCCTCCACTTT; clone size: NA; J gene: TRBJ1-6; D gene: NA; V gene: TRBV11-2
CDR3 protein: CASSMGPNTEAFF; CDR3 DNA: TGTGCCAGCAGTATGGGCCCGAACACTGAAGCTTTCTTT; clone size: NA; J gene: TRBJ1-1; D gene: NA; V gene: TRBV6-4
CDR3 protein: CASSLTGNYGYTF; CDR3 DNA: TGTGCCAGCAGTTTGACAGGGAACTATGGCTACACCTTC; clone size: once; J gene: TRBJ1-2; D gene: TRBD1; V gene: TRBV12-3/TRBV12-4
CDR3 protein: CASSLMTGGTTEAFF; CDR3 DNA: TGCGCCAGCAGTTTAATGACAGGGGGGACAACTGAAGCTTTCTTT; clone size: NA; J gene: TRBJ1-1; D gene: TRBD1; V gene: TRBV5-1
CDR3 protein: CASSLSGGTGVYRAEAFF; CDR3 DNA: TGCGCCAGCAGCTTGTCAGGAGGGACAGGGGTGTACAGGGCTGAAGCTTTCTTT; clone size: once; J gene: TRBJ1-1; D gene: TRBD1; V gene: TRBV5-1
CDR3 protein: CASRRVGNQPQHF; CDR3 DNA: TGTGCCAGCAGGCGAGTAGGCAATCAGCCCCAGCATTTT; clone size: NA; J gene: TRBJ1-5; D gene: NA; V gene: TRBV27
CDR3 protein: CAAEGTEAFF; CDR3 DNA: TGTGCCGCCGAGGGTACTGAAGCTTTCTTT; clone size: NA; J gene: TRBJ1-1; D gene: NA; V gene: TRBV30
CDR3 protein: CASSLALGQNAYEQYF; CDR3 DNA: TGTGCCAGCAGCCTAGCCCTGGGACAGAACGCTTACGAGCAGTACTTC; clone size: NA; J gene: TRBJ2-7; D gene: TRBD1; V gene: TRBV13
CDR3 protein: CASSSDSPSSGNTIYF; CDR3 DNA: TGCGCCAGCAGCTCGGACTCCCCCAGCTCTGGAAACACCATATATTTT; clone size: NA; J gene: TRBJ1-3; D gene: NA; V gene: TRBV5-1
CDR3 protein: CASSLVGVQVAFF; CDR3 DNA: TGTGCCAGCAGCTTAGTGGGTGTCCAGGTTGCGTTCTTC; clone size: NA; J gene: TRBJ2-1; D gene: NA; V gene: TRBV11-2
CDR3 protein: CASSLRTGGRSEQFF; CDR3 DNA: TGTGCCAGCAGCTTAAGGACAGGGGGCCGGAGTGAGCAGTTCTTC; clone size: NA; J gene: TRBJ2-1; D gene: TRBD1; V gene: TRBV7-2
CDR3 protein: CASSQDLGRPGNTIYF; CDR3 DNA: TGCGCCAGCAGCCAAGATCTCGGCAGGCCTGGAAACACCATATATTTT; clone size: NA; J gene: TRBJ1-3; D gene: NA; V gene: TRBV4-1
CDR3 protein: CASSLARVGGYGYTF; CDR3 DNA: TGTGCCAGCAGCTTGGCTCGGGTGGGGGGCTATGGCTACACCTTC; clone size: NA; J gene: TRBJ1-2; D gene: NA; V gene: TRBV5-4
CDR3 protein: CASSPQSQGVRELFF; CDR3 DNA: TGTGCCAGCAGCCCCCAATCACAGGGGGTTCGGGAGCTGTTTTTT; clone size: NA; J gene: TRBJ2-2; D gene: TRBD1; V gene: TRBV5-5
CDR3 protein: CASSQVGWGQTTAFF; CDR3 DNA: TGCGCCAGCAGCCAAGTGGGCTGGGGACAAACAACGGCTTTCTTT; clone size: NA; J gene: TRBJ1-1; D gene: NA; V gene: TRBV4-1
CDR3 protein: CASSWRGYTIYF; CDR3 DNA: TGTGCCAGCAGTTGGAGGGGTTACACCATATATTTT; clone size: NA; J gene: TRBJ1-3; D gene: NA; V gene: TRBV12-3/TRBV12-4
CDR3 protein: CASSQEGGGHYGYTF; CDR3 DNA: TGTGCCAGCAGCCAAGAGGGGGGGGGCCACTATGGCTACACCTTC; clone size: NA; J gene: TRBJ1-2; D gene: NA; V gene: TRBV4-2
CDR3 protein: CAWSVRRESGGYTF; CDR3 DNA: TGTGCCTGGAGTGTACGGAGGGAGTCTGGTGGCTACACCTTC; clone size: NA; J gene: TRBJ1-2; D gene: NA; V gene: TRBV30
CDR3 protein: CAISDPRQGATNEKLFF; CDR3 DNA: TGTGCCATCAGTGACCCTAGACAGGGAGCAACTAATGAAAAACTGTTTTTT; clone size: NA; J gene: TRBJ1-4; D gene: TRBD1; V gene: TRBV10-3
CDR3 protein: CASSLDRGNYGYTF; CDR3 DNA: TGCGCCAGCAGCTTGGACCGGGGTAACTATGGCTACACCTTC; clone size: NA; J gene: TRBJ1-2; D gene: NA; V gene: TRBV5-1
CDR3 protein: CASTASFGRSAEAFF; CDR3 DNA: TGTGCCAGTACCGCTTCGTTTGGGAGGTCGGCTGAAGCTTTCTTT; clone size: NA; J gene: TRBJ1-1; D gene: NA; V gene: TRBV19
CDR3 protein: CATSDLAQVTNEKLFF; CDR3 DNA: TGTGCCACCAGTGATTTGGCCCAGGTAACTAATGAAAAACTGTTTTTT; clone size: NA; J gene: TRBJ1-4; D gene: NA; V gene: TRBV24-1
CDR3 protein: CASSQGRISTQYF; CDR3 DNA: TGTGCCAGCAGCCAAGGGAGGATATCTACGCAGTATTTT; clone size: NA; J gene: TRBJ2-3; D gene: NA; V gene: TRBV3-1/TRBV3-2
CDR3 protein: CASSSRDRGGQPQHF; CDR3 DNA: TGCGCCAGCAGTTCCCGGGACAGGGGAGGTCAGCCCCAGCATTTT; clone size: NA; J gene: TRBJ1-5; D gene: TRBD1; V gene: TRBV10-2
CDR3 protein: CASTRKEGSSYNSPLHF; CDR3 DNA: TGTGCCAGCACCCGAAAAGAAGGGAGCTCCTATAATTCACCCCTCCACTTT; clone size: NA; J gene: TRBJ1-6; D gene: NA; V gene: TRBV28
CDR3 protein: CASSPGLVAGANVLTF; CDR3 DNA: TGTGCCAGCAGCCCCGGACTAGTTGCTGGGGCCAACGTCCTGACTTTC; clone size: NA; J gene: TRBJ2-6; D gene: TRBD2; V gene: TRBV5-6
CDR3 protein: CASSHEGDQPQHF; CDR3 DNA: TGTGCCAGCAGCCACGAAGGGGATCAGCCCCAGCATTTT; clone size: NA; J gene: TRBJ1-5; D gene: NA; V gene: TRBV3-1/TRBV3-2
CDR3 protein: CASSVAGGEPYNEQFF; CDR3 DNA: TGTGCCAGCAGCGTAGCAGGGGGCGAGCCCTACAATGAGCAGTTCTTC; clone size: NA; J gene: TRBJ2-1; D gene: TRBD1; V gene: TRBV9
CDR3 protein: CASSLGPPSGVSSYEQYF; CDR3 DNA: TGTGCCAGCAGCTTAGGACCTCCTAGCGGGGTAAGCTCCTACGAGCAGTACTTC; clone size: NA; J gene: TRBJ2-7; D gene: TRBD2; V gene: TRBV7-2
CDR3 protein: CAWLGLAGVNTGELFF; CDR3 DNA: TGTGCCTGGCTAGGACTAGCGGGGGTGAACACCGGGGAGCTGTTTTTT; clone size: NA; J gene: TRBJ2-2; D gene: TRBD2; V gene: TRBV30
CDR3 protein: CASSVLSGNTEAFF; CDR3 DNA: TGTGCCAGCAGCGTACTCTCGGGGAACACTGAAGCTTTCTTT; clone size: NA; J gene: TRBJ1-1; D gene: NA; V gene: TRBV5-4
CDR3 protein: CASSNRDRGYEQYF; CDR3 DNA: TGTGCCAGCAGCAACCGGGACAGGGGTTACGAGCAGTACTTC; clone size: NA; J gene: TRBJ2-7; D gene: TRBD1; V gene: TRBV9
CDR3 protein: CAWTLARNTEAFF; CDR3 DNA: TGTGCCTGGACCCTAGCCCGGAACACTGAAGCTTTCTTT; clone size: NA; J gene: TRBJ1-1; D gene: NA; V gene: TRBV30
CDR3 protein: CASGAAVVHEQYF; CDR3 DNA: TGCGCCAGCGGGGCGGCGGTTGTGCACGAGCAGTACTTC; clone size: NA; J gene: TRBJ2-7; D gene: NA; V gene: TRBV4-1
CDR3 protein: CASSQERATEAFF; CDR3 DNA: TGTGCCAGCAGCCAAGAGAGGGCCACTGAAGCTTTCTTT; clone size: NA; J gene: TRBJ1-1; D gene: NA; V gene: TRBV4-2
CDR3 protein: CASTLGRGGQYF; CDR3 DNA: TGTGCCAGCACCTTAGGGCGGGGGGGGCAGTATTTT; clone size: NA; J gene: TRBJ2-3; D gene: TRBD2; V gene: TRBV6-6
CDR3 protein: CASSQGVIQGGYGYTF; CDR3 DNA: TGCGCCAGCAGCCAAGGTGTGATTCAGGGAGGCTATGGCTACACCTTC; clone size: NA; J gene: TRBJ1-2; D gene: NA; V gene: TRBV4-3
CDR3 protein: CAISEVQGRRAEQYF; CDR3 DNA: TGTGCCATCAGTGAGGTGCAGGGAAGAAGGGCCGAGCAGTACTTC; clone size: NA; J gene: TRBJ2-7; D gene: NA; V gene: TRBV10-3
CDR3 protein: CASSQVVSGGVQETQYF; CDR3 DNA: TGTGCCAGCAGCCAAGTCGTTAGCGGGGGGGTCCAAGAGACCCAGTACTTC; clone size: NA; J gene: TRBJ2-5; D gene: TRBD2; V gene: TRBV4-2
CDR3 protein: CASSWLPAGRTGELFF; CDR3 DNA: TGTGCCAGCAGTTGGTTGCCAGCGGGGCGGACCGGGGAGCTGTTTTTT; clone size: NA; J gene: TRBJ2-2; D gene: TRBD2; V gene: TRBV6-2/TRBV6-3
CDR3 protein: CASSNLAGGSYNEQFF; CDR3 DNA: TGTGCCAGCAGCAATTTAGCGGGGGGCTCCTACAATGAGCAGTTCTTC; clone size: NA; J gene: TRBJ2-1; D gene: TRBD2; V gene: TRBV7-8
CDR3 protein: CASSSGQGRRNQPQHF; CDR3 DNA: TGTGCCAGCAGCTCGGGACAGGGACGACGAAATCAGCCCCAGCATTTT; clone size: NA; J gene: TRBJ1-5; D gene: TRBD1; V gene: TRBV13
CDR3 protein: CASSAQVGTNEKLFF; CDR3 DNA: TGTGCCAGCAGCGCTCAGGTGGGAACTAATGAAAAACTGTTTTTT; clone size: NA; J gene: TRBJ1-4; D gene: NA; V gene: TRBV7-2
CDR3 protein: CSVAGSRTYGYTF; CDR3 DNA: TGCAGCGTTGCAGGTTCCCGCACCTATGGCTACACCTTC; clone size: few; J gene: TRBJ1-2; D gene: NA; V gene: TRBV29-1
CDR3 protein: CASSSRQGANTEAFF; CDR3 DNA: TGTGCCAGCAGTTCCCGACAGGGGGCGAACACTGAAGCTTTCTTT; clone size: NA; J gene: TRBJ1-1; D gene: TRBD1; V gene: TRBV7-2